Listed below are T cell receptor beta chains from one sample, sequenced in a study of blood T cells in healthy people across ages. Via MiXCR, TCRdb re-called the 5' RACE reads, giving one row per CDR3 protein. The sample contains some 1.8 million distinct CDR3 sequences, more than 35% of which appear only once. Sequencing used blood. The receptors come from a human donor in good health. CDR3s include the opening cysteine and the closing phenylalanine or tryptophan. D genes are given only for firm matches. Clone size is given for some rows only: seen once, a few or many times, or a class if the clone is expanded.

TRBJ2-1 | TRBV12-3/TRBV12-4 | . | . | CASSLRLGNEQFF | TGTGCCAGCAGTCTCCGTCTAGGCAATGAGCAGTTCTTC
TRBJ1-5 | TRBV6-6 | few | . | CASANGLQPQHF | TGTGCCAGCGCTAACGGGTTGCAGCCCCAGCATTTT
TRBJ2-3 | TRBV7-2 | . | TRBD2 | CASIIAGGRDTQYF | TGTGCCAGCATCATAGCGGGGGGAAGGGATACGCAGTATTTT
TRBJ2-2 | TRBV10-2 | few | TRBD2 | CASSVQAGGLNTGELFF | TGCGCCAGCAGTGTACAAGCGGGGGGGCTAAACACCGGGGAGCTGTTTTTT
TRBJ2-3 | TRBV6-2/TRBV6-3 | . | . | CASSYSGRGPDTQYF | TGTGCCAGCAGTTACTCGGGGCGGGGACCAGATACGCAGTATTTT
TRBJ2-7 | TRBV7-9 | . | . | CASSLVFDEQYF | TGTGCCAGCAGCTTAGTATTCGACGAGCAGTACTTC
TRBJ2-7 | TRBV7-2 | . | . | CASSLFSGGTYEQYF | TGTGCCAGCAGCTTATTTTCTGGGGGCACCTACGAGCAGTACTTC
TRBJ2-1 | TRBV29-1 | . | TRBD1 | CSILGGTGQGRYEQFF | TGCAGCATCTTGGGGGGGACGGGACAGGGCCGGTATGAGCAGTTCTTC
TRBJ2-3 | TRBV29-1 | many | . | CSVEQGRDTQYF | TGCAGCGTTGAACAGGGCCGGGATACGCAGTATTTT
TRBJ1-4 | TRBV6-5 | . | . | CASSPSGGVGEKLFF | TGTGCCAGCAGCCCCAGCGGGGGTGTTGGTGAAAAACTGTTTTTT
TRBJ1-2 | TRBV12-3/TRBV12-4 | . | . | CASSLGDGEGGYTF | TGTGCCAGCAGTTTGGGGGACGGGGAAGGAGGCTACACCTTC
TRBJ2-1 | TRBV27 | . | TRBD2 | CASRSGGAGEQFF | TGTGCCAGCAGGAGCGGGGGGGCCGGGGAGCAGTTCTTC
TRBJ1-2 | TRBV5-1 | . | TRBD1 | CASSPRQGSNYGYAF | TGCGCCAGCAGCCCCCGACAGGGTTCTAACTATGGCTACGCCTTC
TRBJ2-1 | TRBV29-1 | few | . | CSVEGGGGSPYNEQFF | TGCAGCGTTGAAGGGGGGGGCGGGTCGCCCTACAATGAGCAGTTCTTC
TRBJ2-2 | TRBV4-2 | . | . | CASSQEGQAGELFF | TGTGCCAGCAGCCAAGAGGGGCAAGCCGGGGAGCTGTTTTTT
TRBJ1-2 | TRBV6-2/TRBV6-3 | . | . | CASRQYSYTF | TGTGCCAGTAGACAGTATAGCTACACCTTC
TRBJ1-2 | TRBV7-9 | . | . | CASSLMFPTRVGANYGYTF | TGTGCCAGCAGTCTTATGTTCCCGACCAGGGTCGGAGCTAACTATGGCTACACCTTC
TRBJ2-3 | TRBV6-5 | few | TRBD2 | CASSYGAGGPGDTQYF | TGTGCCAGCAGTTACGGAGCGGGGGGGCCAGGAGATACGCAGTATTTT
TRBJ1-5 | TRBV9 | . | . | CASSVEGQGDQPQHF | TGTGCCAGCAGCGTAGAGGGGCAGGGTGATCAGCCCCAGCATTTT
TRBJ2-1 | TRBV20-1 | few | . | CSARDNSNNEQFF | TGCAGTGCTAGAGATAACAGTAATAATGAGCAGTTCTTC
TRBJ2-6 | TRBV10-3 | . | . | CAIQPRDSGANVLTF | TGTGCCATACAGCCCAGGGACTCTGGGGCCAACGTCCTGACTTTC
TRBJ2-7 | TRBV9 | few | TRBD1 | CASSPTGASSYEQYF | TGTGCCAGCAGCCCGACAGGGGCCAGCTCCTACGAGCAGTACTTC